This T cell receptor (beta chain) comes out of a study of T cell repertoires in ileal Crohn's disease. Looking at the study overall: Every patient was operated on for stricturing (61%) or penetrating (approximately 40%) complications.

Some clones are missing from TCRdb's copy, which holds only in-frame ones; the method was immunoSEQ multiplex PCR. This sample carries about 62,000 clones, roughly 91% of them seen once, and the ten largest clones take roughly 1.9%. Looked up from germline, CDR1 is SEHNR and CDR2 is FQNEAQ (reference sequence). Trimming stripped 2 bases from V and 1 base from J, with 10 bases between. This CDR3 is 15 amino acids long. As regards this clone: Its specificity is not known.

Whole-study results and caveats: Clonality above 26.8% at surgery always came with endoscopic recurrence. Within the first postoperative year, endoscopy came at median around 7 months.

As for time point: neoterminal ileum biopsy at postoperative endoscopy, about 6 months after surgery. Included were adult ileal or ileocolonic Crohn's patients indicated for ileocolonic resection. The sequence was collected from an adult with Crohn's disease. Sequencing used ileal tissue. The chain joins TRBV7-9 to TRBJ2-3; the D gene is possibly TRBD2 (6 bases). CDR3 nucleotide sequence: TGTGCCAGCAGCTTACCTAGCGATGGCACAGATACGCAGTATTTT. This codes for CASSLPSDGTDTQYF.